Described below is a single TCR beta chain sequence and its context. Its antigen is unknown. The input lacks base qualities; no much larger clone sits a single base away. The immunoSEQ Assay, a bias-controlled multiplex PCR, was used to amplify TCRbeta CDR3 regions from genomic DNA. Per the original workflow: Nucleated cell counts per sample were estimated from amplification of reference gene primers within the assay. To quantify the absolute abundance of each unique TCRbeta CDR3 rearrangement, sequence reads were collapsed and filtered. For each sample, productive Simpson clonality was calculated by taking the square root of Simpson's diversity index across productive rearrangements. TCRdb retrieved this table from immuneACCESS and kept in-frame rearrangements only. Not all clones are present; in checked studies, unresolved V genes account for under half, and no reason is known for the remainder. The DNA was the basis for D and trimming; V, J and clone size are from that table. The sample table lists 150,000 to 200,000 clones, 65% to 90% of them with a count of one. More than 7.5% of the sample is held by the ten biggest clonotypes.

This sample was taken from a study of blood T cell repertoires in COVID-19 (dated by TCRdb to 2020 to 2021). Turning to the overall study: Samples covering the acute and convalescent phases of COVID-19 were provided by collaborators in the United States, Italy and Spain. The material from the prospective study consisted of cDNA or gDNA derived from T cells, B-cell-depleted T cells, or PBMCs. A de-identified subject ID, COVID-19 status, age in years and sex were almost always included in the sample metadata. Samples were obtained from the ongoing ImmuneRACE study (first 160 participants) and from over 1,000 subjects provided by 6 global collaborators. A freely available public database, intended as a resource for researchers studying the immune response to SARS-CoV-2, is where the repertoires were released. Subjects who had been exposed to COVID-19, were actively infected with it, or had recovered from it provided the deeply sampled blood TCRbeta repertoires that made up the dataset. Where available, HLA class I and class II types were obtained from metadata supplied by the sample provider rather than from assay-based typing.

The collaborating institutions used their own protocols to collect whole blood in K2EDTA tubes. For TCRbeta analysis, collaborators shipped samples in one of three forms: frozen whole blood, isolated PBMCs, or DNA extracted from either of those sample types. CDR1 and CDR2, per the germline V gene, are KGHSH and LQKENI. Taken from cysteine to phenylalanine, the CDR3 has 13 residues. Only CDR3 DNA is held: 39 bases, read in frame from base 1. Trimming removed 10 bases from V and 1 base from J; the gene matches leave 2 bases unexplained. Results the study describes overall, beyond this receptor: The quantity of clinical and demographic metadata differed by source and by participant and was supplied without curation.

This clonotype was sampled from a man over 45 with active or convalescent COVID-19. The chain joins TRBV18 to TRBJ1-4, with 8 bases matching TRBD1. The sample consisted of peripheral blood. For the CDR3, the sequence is CATGQGTNEKLFF. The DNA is TGTGCCACCGGACAGGGAACTAATGAAAAACTGTTTTTT.